The following is a T cell receptor (beta chain) sequence with its context. Its antigen remains unidentified. A sample-barcoded 5' primer and a J-beta primer mix were used in a second PCR of about 6 to 12 cycles. One entry per CDR3 protein results from TCRdb running MiXCR on the 5' RACE reads. Among around 1,800,000 distinct CDR3 sequences, around 42% were seen once, and the ten largest hold roughly 23%. Germline assignment: CDR1 SQVTM and CDR2 ANQGSEA. Trimming stripped 4 bases from V and 0 bases from J, with 19 bases between. CDR3 length: 17 amino acids. The entry originates in a study of blood T cells in healthy people across ages. General study points: Total diversity from one million sequenced T cells was likely underestimated.

V usage is TRBV29-1 and J usage is TRBJ1-5, with a tentative D call TRBD1 (5 bases). This TCR was recovered from a human donor in good health. Sample: blood. CDR3 amino acids: CSVVVEGSPLSNQPQHF. CDR3 coding DNA: TGCAGCGTTGTTGTAGAGGGGAGTCCCCTTAGCAATCAGCCCCAGCATTTT. The entire variable domain, with the rest obtained from reference TRBV29-1 and TRBJ1-5, is as follows: SAVISQKPSRDICQRGTSLTIQCQVDSQVTMMFWYRQQPGQSLTLIATANQGSEATYESGFVIDKFPISRPNLTFSTLTVSNMSPEDSSIYLCSVVVEGSPLSNQPQHFGDGTRLSIL.